These 6 T cell receptor beta chains share one sample of origin, sequenced in a study of neoadjuvant anti-PD-1 for oral cavity cancer. Time point meaning: after neoadjuvant nivolumab, at surgical resection. Measured with immunoSEQ multiplex PCR; TCRdb has only the in-frame clones, and not every one. The sample holds more than 11,000 clones, just under 75% seen once. Material: PBMCs, obtained after nivolumab (anti-PD-1) treatment. The source of these receptors is a person aged 40 to 85 with oral cavity squamous cell carcinoma.

The gene calls are TRBV6-6 and TRBJ2-1; D ambiguous. Trimming took off 3 bases at V and 9 bases at J, with 9 bases between the two ends. CDR3 length: 12 amino acids. Germline V gene lookup returns CDR1 MNHNY and CDR2 SVGAGI (reference sequence). The CDR3 here is CASSYSLSEQFF. CDR3 bases: TGTGCCAGCAGTTATAGTTTAAGTGAGCAGTTCTTC.

The chain employs TRBV5-1 and TRBJ2-6; TRBD1 aligns across 8 bases. CDR3 length: 16 amino acids. With 4 bases clipped from V and 2 bases from J, the junction kept 5 bases outside the gene matches. Germline assignment: CDR1 SGHRS and CDR2 YFSETQ. CDR3 region: CASSGTGFPGANVLTF. For the CDR3, the DNA is TGCGCCAGCAGCGGGACAGGTTTCCCTGGGGCCAACGTCCTGACTTTC. The variable domain in full, completed from reference TRBV5-1 and TRBJ2-6, reads KAGVTQTPRYLIKTRGQQVTLSCSPISGHRSVSWYQQTPGQGLQFLFEYFSETQRNKGNFPGRFSGRQFSNSRSEMNVSTLELGDSALYLCASSGTGFPGANVLTFGAGSRLTVL.

The genes are TRBV6-5 and TRBJ1-1; D is perhaps TRBD1 (6 bases). The germline V gene encodes CDR1 MNHEY and CDR2 SVGAGI. The CDR3 length is 13 residues. V lost 6 bases to trimming and J lost 5 bases, with 13 bases between them. This CDR3 is CASSARGATEAFF. In nucleotides, the CDR3 is TGTGCCAGCAGCGCCCGGGGGGCAACTGAAGCTTTCTTT.

The J gene is TRBJ1-4, the V gene TRBV10-3; D not resolved. From germline, CDR1 is ENHRY and CDR2 SYGVKD. V was shortened by 11 bases and J by 0 bases, with 10 bases between the two germline ends. This CDR3 has 13 residues. The CDR3 here is CASSTATNEKLFF. In DNA, the CDR3 is TGTGCCTCCTCGACTGCAACTAATGAAAAACTGTTTTTT.

The gene calls are TRBV11-2 and TRBJ1-5; D is undetermined. V lost 5 bases and J 9 bases, leaving 14 bases between the germline ends. Germline CDR1 is SGHAT and CDR2 is FQNNGV. The CDR3 loop spans 13 amino acids. The CDR3 DNA follows: TGTGCCAGCAGCGAAGAAGGGAAAGGGCCCCAGCATTTT. It codes for CASSEEGKGPQHF.

CDR3 in amino acids: CASSLEGQETQYF. CDR3 DNA: TGTGCCAGCAGCTTAGAGGGCCAAGAGACCCAGTACTTC. V gene TRBV11-3 combines with J gene TRBJ2-5, with D unresolved. The V end was cut by 0 bases, the J end by 1 base, with 3 bases between. This CDR3 spans 13 amino acids. The V gene's germline CDR1 is SGHNT and CDR2 YENEEA.